This T cell receptor beta chain originates from a study of blood T cells in healthy people across ages. Study results and caveats: Calculation of diversity from one million T cells yielded estimates considered to be underestimates.

The germline V gene encodes CDR1 MDHEN and CDR2 SYDVKM. The CDR3 is made up of 16 amino acids. J gave up 12 bases and V 4 bases, and 13 bases lay outside the gene matches. To note about this clonotype: Antigen unknown.

Primers used in a second PCR of roughly 7 to 11 cycles were a sample-barcoded 5' primer and a J-beta primer mix. Each cDNA molecule carried a tag from a template-switch adaptor that contained 12 random nucleotides. MiXCR, run by TCRdb on the 5' RACE reads, gives a single entry per CDR3 protein. The sample includes hundreds of thousands of distinct CDR3 sequences, roughly three fifths of them seen just once. This sequence joins TRBV28 and TRBJ2-7, with 15 bases matching TRBD2. The receptor was isolated from a man in his forties in good health. The sequenced material came from blood. As DNA, the CDR3 is TGTGCCAGCAGTTCTCCAGACCCGGGACTAGCGGGAGGTTGGTACTTC. Translation gives CASSSPDPGLAGGWYF.